This TCR beta chain stems from a study of T cells in Graves' hyperthyroidism and ophthalmopathy. Across the whole study: Peripheral blood was taken when the disease was first diagnosed, before any treatment began.

This CDR3 contains 14 residues. V lost 5 bases, J lost 6 bases, and 16 bases lay in between. Worth noting for this clonotype: Its specificity is unknown.

There were TCR beta CDR3 regions amplified from RNA transcripts. RT-PCR in the first round (using the HTBI primer set) targeted the TCR CDR3. TCRdb reprocessed the multiplex PCR reads via MiXCR and lists one record per CDR3 protein. The repertoire consists of roughly 400,000 distinct CDR3 sequences, with more than 13% occurring once and the leading ten covering around 28%. The study, taken as a whole, reports: The blood repertoire included most of the expanded thyroid clonotypes above 0.001.

Exclusions: uncontrolled infection, other autoimmune disease, pregnancy, lactation. Using more than 7.5 ml of fresh peripheral blood, PBMCs were prepared. The clonotype comes from a man over 45 with Graves' ophthalmopathy. The sample consisted of blood. The genes are TRBV12-3 or TRBV12-4 and TRBJ1-1; tentatively, D is TRBD1 (5 bases). In DNA form, the CDR3 reads TGTGCCAGCAGTCACGGGGGGGACGTCGCTGAAGCTTTCTTT. Amino acid sequence: CASSHGGDVAEAFF.